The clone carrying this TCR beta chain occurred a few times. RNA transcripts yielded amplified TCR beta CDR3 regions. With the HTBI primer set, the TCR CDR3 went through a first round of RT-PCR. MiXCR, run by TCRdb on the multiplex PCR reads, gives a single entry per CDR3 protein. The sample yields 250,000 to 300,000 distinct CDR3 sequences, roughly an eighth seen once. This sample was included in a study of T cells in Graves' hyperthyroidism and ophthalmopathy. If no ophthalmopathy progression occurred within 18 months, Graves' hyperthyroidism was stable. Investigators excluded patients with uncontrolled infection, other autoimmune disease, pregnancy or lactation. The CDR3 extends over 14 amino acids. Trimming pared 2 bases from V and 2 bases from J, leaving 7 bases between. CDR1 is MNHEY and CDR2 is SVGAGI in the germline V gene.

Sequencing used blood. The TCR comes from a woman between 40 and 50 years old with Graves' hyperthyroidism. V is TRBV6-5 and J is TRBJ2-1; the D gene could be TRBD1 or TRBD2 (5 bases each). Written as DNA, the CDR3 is TGTGCCAGCAGTTACACGGGACCCTACAATGAGCAGTTCTTC. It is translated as CASSYTGPYNEQFF.